Shown below are 18 T cell receptor beta chains from a single sample sequenced in a study of early T cells in non-severe SARS-CoV-2 infection (dated by TCRdb to about 2021). Library method: 5' RACE. Sequenced on a NextSeq 500. TCRdb passed the public sequencing reads through fastp at Q25 and MiXCR, retaining productive beta sequences. Identical CDR3 proteins give one entry, which carries the most common genes and DNA. The sample data list around 50,000 distinct CDR3 sequences, and 9.5% to 13% of these were observed just once. Together, the top ten hold more than 8.5% of the sample. Sequencing input: whole blood. The receptors were gathered from an adult who was a healthcare worker with PCR-confirmed SARS-CoV-2 infection or an uninfected control (not recorded which).

This clonotype was seen ten or more times. This chain joins TRBV20-1 and TRBJ1-3; D gene ambiguous. Trimming took off 2 bases at V and 4 bases at J, with 12 bases between the two ends. The germline CDR1 and CDR2 sequences are DFQATT and SNEGSKA (reference sequence). CDR3 length: 14 amino acids. The CDR3 protein is CSARSPLGGNTIYF. The CDR3, as DNA: TGCAGTGCTAGATCCCCCCTGGGGGGAAACACCATATATTTT.

This clonotype has a count of ten or more. The chain has TRBV7-9 and TRBJ2-2; D perhaps matches TRBD1 (6 bases). Germline loops: CDR1 SEHNR, CDR2 FQNEAQ (reference sequence). The CDR3 has 13 amino acids. Trimming pared 5 bases from V and 4 bases from J, leaving 8 bases between. The CDR3 DNA sequence: TGTGCCAGCAGCGCGACAGGCACCGGGGAGCTGTTTTTT. Protein sequence: CASSATGTGELFF. The whole variable domain, filled in from reference TRBV7-9 and TRBJ2-2, reads DTGVSQNPRHKITKRGQNVTFRCDPISEHNRLYWYRQTLGQGPEFLTYFQNEAQLEKSRLLSDRFSAERPKGSFSTLEIQRTEQGDSAMYLCASSATGTGELFFGEGSRLTVL.

At least ten counts were recorded for this clonotype. The CDR3 sequence: CASSRDRANAYEQYF. CDR3 nucleotides: TGTGCCAGCAGTAGGGACAGGGCGAACGCCTACGAGCAGTACTTC. This chain joins TRBV12-3 or TRBV12-4 and TRBJ2-7; 9 bases fit TRBD1. V gave up 5 bases and J gave up 2 bases; unmatched junction bases: 7. The CDR3 has 15 residues.

This clonotype was counted a few times. The rearrangement joins TRBV27 to TRBJ1-5; 9 nucleotides match TRBD1. J lost 8 bases, V lost 0 bases, and 5 bases had no gene match. The CDR3 is 15 residues long. The V gene's germline CDR1 is MNHEY and CDR2 SMNVEV (reference sequence). The CDR3 nucleotides read TGTGCCAGCAGTTTATCTATGGACAGGGGAAAGCCCCAGCATTTT. Amino acids: CASSLSMDRGKPQHF.

This clonotype turned up a few times. V gene TRBV5-6 combines with J gene TRBJ2-3, with D possibly being TRBD1 or TRBD2 (5 bases each). This CDR3 has 16 residues. The germline CDR1 and CDR2 sequences are SGHDT and YYEEEE. With 1 base removed from V and 2 bases from J, the gap between germline ends came to 14 bases. This CDR3 is CASSLLSGRVTDTQYF. The CDR3 DNA is TGTGCCAGCAGCTTGCTCTCGGGACGGGTCACAGATACGCAGTATTTT.

This clonotype turned up a few times. The chain joins TRBV7-9 to TRBJ2-1; D gene uncertain. The CDR3 extends over 11 amino acids. Germline V gene data show CDR1 as SEHNR and CDR2 as FQNEAQ (reference sequence). V dropped 5 bases and J dropped 7 bases, with 6 bases sitting between them. The CDR3 spells CASSPKNEQFF. In DNA form, the CDR3 reads TGTGCCAGCAGCCCAAAGAATGAGCAGTTCTTC.

The V gene is TRBV30, the J gene TRBJ2-7; the D is unclear. Trimming took off 2 bases at V and 3 bases at J, with 8 bases between the two ends. This CDR3 region has 12 residues. The V gene's germline CDR1 is GTSNPN and CDR2 SVGIG (reference sequence). CDR3 region: CAWSITNYEQYF. The CDR3 region has the DNA TGTGCCTGGAGTATCACGAACTACGAGCAGTACTTC.

This clonotype appeared many times. The chain links TRBV9 to TRBJ1-1, with a tentative D call TRBD1 (6 bases). Germline lookup yields CDR1 SGDLS and CDR2 YYNGEE. The germline V and J ends were trimmed by 4 bases and 1 base, with 14 bases remaining between them. The CDR3 totals 15 residues. This CDR3 is CASSPGTTGNTEAFF. In DNA form, the CDR3 reads TGTGCCAGCAGCCCGGGTACGACAGGGAACACTGAAGCTTTCTTT.

The table lists this clonotype with a few counts. The rearrangement uses TRBV12-3 or TRBV12-4 and TRBJ1-2, with 8 nucleotides matching TRBD1. This CDR3 is built from 14 residues. V lost 4 bases to trimming and J lost 3 bases; unmatched junction nucleotides: 4. CDR3 residues: CASSSTGGHYGYTF. CDR3 bases: TGTGCCAGCAGTTCAACAGGGGGTCACTATGGCTACACCTTC.

This clonotype has only a few counts. The V call is TRBV20-1, the J call TRBJ2-2, with 8 bases fitting TRBD2. Germline CDR1 and CDR2: DFQATT and SNEGSKA (reference sequence). The CDR3 extends over 16 amino acids. Trimming took 5 bases from V and 2 from J; bases not matched to a gene: 10. The CDR3 is CSAVPLAGGNTGELFF. For the CDR3, the DNA is TGCAGTGCTGTACCCCTGGCGGGGGGAAACACCGGGGAGCTGTTTTTT.

This clonotype was detected only a few times. The chain carries TRBV12-3 or TRBV12-4 and TRBJ2-7; D ambiguous. The CDR3 sequence is 13 residues long. V was pared by 5 bases and J by 1 base, with 9 bases between. CDR3 amino acids: CASSIGSSYEQYF. Here the CDR3 DNA reads TGTGCCAGCAGTATAGGCAGTTCCTACGAGCAGTACTTC.

The CDR3 DNA is TGTGCCAGCAGACACAATTGGGTCAACGCAGATACGCAGTATTTT. This sequence encodes CASRHNWVNADTQYF. The V gene is TRBV12-3 or TRBV12-4, the J gene TRBJ2-3; no reliable D call. The CDR3 length is 15 residues. Trimming took 6 bases from V and 4 from J, leaving 17 bases between them.

This clonotype was counted ten times or more. J is TRBJ2-7 and V is TRBV2, with TRBD2 identical over 9 bases. J lost 2 bases, V lost 4 bases, and 6 bases had no gene match. This CDR3 has 15 residues. Per the germline V gene, CDR1 is SNHLY and CDR2 is FYNNEI. CDR3 sequence: CASSGGGGGPYEQYF. CDR3 sequence (DNA): TGTGCCAGCAGTGGAGGCGGGGGGGGTCCCTACGAGCAGTACTTC.

This clonotype has at least ten counts. This chain links TRBV14 with TRBJ2-7, with TRBD2 matching over 12 bases. Trimming removed 4 bases from V and 5 bases from J; junction bases left unmatched: 9. The CDR3 length is 16 residues. Germline V gives CDR1 SGHDN, CDR2 FVKESK. The CDR3 is CASSPLLAGGSHEQYF. The CDR3 coding sequence is TGTGCCAGCAGCCCACTTCTAGCGGGAGGGAGCCACGAGCAGTACTTC.

In its sample, this clonotype was seen a few times. CDR3 residues: CATLRAHVVSHEQYF. In DNA form, the CDR3 reads TGTGCCACCCTTCGGGCCCACGTCGTATCTCACGAGCAGTACTTC. The chain is built from TRBV6-2 or TRBV6-3 and TRBJ2-7; D gene uncertain. Germline lookup yields CDR1 MNHEY and CDR2 SVGEGT. Trimming pared 10 bases from V and 5 bases from J, leaving 24 bases between. This CDR3 has 15 amino acids.

This clonotype was counted only a few times. The chain joins TRBV9 to TRBJ1-2; 8 bases match TRBD1. Germline values: CDR1 SGDLS, CDR2 YYNGEE. The length of the CDR3 is 14 residues. V was pared by 4 bases and J by 4 bases, with 6 bases of the junction left unmatched. CDR3 residues: CASSPAQGAYGYTF. In nucleotides, the CDR3 is TGTGCCAGCAGCCCAGCTCAGGGGGCCTATGGCTACACCTTC.

This clonotype appeared a few times. The chain combines TRBV20-1 with TRBJ2-1; a possible D gene is TRBD1 (6 bases). The CDR3 totals 14 residues. V was clipped by 5 bases and J by 3 bases, with 14 bases between them. Germline V gene sequence: CDR1 DFQATT, CDR2 SNEGSKA (reference sequence). The CDR3: CSAETGTRYNEQFF. For the CDR3, the DNA is TGCAGTGCTGAGACCGGGACACGCTACAATGAGCAGTTCTTC.

This clonotype was observed at least ten times. The chain links TRBV12-3 or TRBV12-4 to TRBJ1-5; a possible D gene is TRBD1 (5 bases). The CDR3 totals 16 residues. V lost 2 bases, J lost 3 bases, and 14 bases lay in between. As DNA, the CDR3 is TGTGCCAGCAGTTTAATGTGGGGGGACTTCAATCAGCCCCAGCATTTT. Amino acid sequence: CASSLMWGDFNQPQHF.